Following are 11 T cell receptor beta chains from one sample sequenced in a study of blood T cell repertoires in COVID-19. Clones were read by immunoSEQ multiplex PCR, and TCRdb kept only the in-frame ones, dropping some. The data contain about 240,000 clones, approximately 86% of them seen just once; the ten biggest clones take up just under 6.5%. The sequencing sample was made of peripheral blood. These receptors were collected from a woman aged 60-75 years with active or convalescent COVID-19.

The chain employs TRBV6-5 and TRBJ2-7; perhaps TRBD1 as D (6 bases). This CDR3 spans 11 amino acids. Trimming cost V 9 bases and J 3 bases, with 9 bases left between them. From germline, CDR1 is MNHEY and CDR2 SVGAGI. This CDR3 is CASSTGYEQYF. The CDR3 DNA reads TGTGCCAGTTCGACAGGCTACGAGCAGTACTTC.

V gene TRBV2 combines with J gene TRBJ1-3, with unresolved D. The CDR3 extends over 15 amino acids. Looked up from germline, CDR1 is SNHLY and CDR2 is FYNNEI. The V and J ends lost 2 bases and 0 bases respectively, with 8 bases between them. This CDR3 is CASSEQRLSGNTIYF. In DNA, the CDR3 is TGTGCCAGCAGTGAACAGCGACTCTCTGGAAACACCATATATTTT.

The rearrangement uses TRBV19 and TRBJ1-5; perhaps TRBD1 as D (5 bases). V was trimmed by 8 bases and J by 2 bases, leaving 19 bases between them. The CDR3 has 16 residues. Germline V lookup: CDR1 LNHDA, CDR2 SQIVND (reference sequence). In DNA form, the CDR3 reads TGTGCCAGTCACGAGAGGCAGGGTGTCCGCAATCAGCCCCAGCATTTT. Residues: CASHERQGVRNQPQHF.

This clone appeared once. The CDR3 loop is CASSTGQFSGANVLTF. CDR3 bases: TGCGCCAGCAGCACCGGACAGTTCTCTGGGGCCAACGTCCTGACTTTC. This chain connects TRBV5-1 to TRBJ2-6, with a tentative D call TRBD1 (6 bases). The CDR3 covers 16 residues. Germline V gene data show CDR1 as SGHRS and CDR2 as YFSETQ. The V end lost 4 bases, the J end lost 0 bases, and 11 bases lay between the germline ends.

V and J are TRBV5-4 and TRBJ2-7, with TRBD2 identical over 7 bases. CDR3 length: 16 residues. V shed 6 bases and J 1 base; nucleotides not matched to a gene: 13. CDR1 and CDR2 from the germline V gene are SGHNT and YYREEE (reference sequence). The CDR3 is CASTDTRGSQSYEQYF. The CDR3 DNA is TGTGCCAGCACCGATACCCGCGGGAGCCAATCCTACGAGCAGTACTTC.

The CDR3 DNA reads as TGTGCCAGCAGCTCCCTAAGACTAGCGGGGGAAGAGACCCAGTACTTC. It encodes CASSSLRLAGEETQYF. This chain links TRBV7-6 with TRBJ2-5, with 12 positions matching TRBD2. The CDR3 contains 16 residues. V lost 4 bases to trimming and J lost 3 bases; unmatched junction nucleotides: 6. Germline loops: CDR1 SGHVS, CDR2 FNYEAQ. Supplemented by reference TRBV7-6 and TRBJ2-5, the full variable domain reads GAGVSQSPRYKVTKRGQDVALRCDPISGHVSLYWYRQALGQGPEFLTYFNYEAQQDKSGLPNDRFSAERPEGSISTLTIQRTEQRDSAMYRCASSSLRLAGEETQYFGPGTRLLVL.

V and J are TRBV5-1 and TRBJ1-1, with TRBD1 identical over 10 bases. The V segment lost 5 bases and the J segment 1 base; nucleotides outside the gene matches: 5. The CDR3 has 15 residues. Looked up from germline, CDR1 is SGHRS and CDR2 is YFSETQ. In nucleotides, the CDR3 is TGCGCCAGCAGGAGACAGGGGGCCGGGAACACTGAAGCTTTCTTT. This encodes CASRRQGAGNTEAFF.

The chain uses TRBV5-1 and TRBJ2-3, with 10 bases matching TRBD1. V dropped 0 bases and J dropped 5; count of bases not matched to a gene: 6. Germline V gene data show CDR1 as SGHRS and CDR2 as YFSETQ. The CDR3 totals 16 residues. The CDR3 here is CASSLEPGQGRDTQYF. The CDR3 region has the DNA TGCGCCAGCAGCTTGGAACCGGGACAGGGGAGAGATACGCAGTATTTT.

Only one count was recorded for this clone. This sequence joins TRBV19 and TRBJ2-1; 14 bases agree with TRBD2. The CDR3 runs 18 residues. Unmatched junction bases numbered 15, after V lost 5 bases and J lost 9 bases. From germline, CDR1 is LNHDA and CDR2 SQIVND (reference sequence). DNA for the CDR3: TGTGCCAGTAGTCCCTACTTTCGACTAGCGGGAGGGCCACGTGAGCAGTTCTTC. Translated, it gives CASSPYFRLAGGPREQFF.

This chain connects TRBV27 to TRBJ1-1; a possible D gene is TRBD1 (5 bases). The germline V gene encodes CDR1 MNHEY and CDR2 SMNVEV (reference sequence). CDR3 length equals 14 residues. Trimming took 6 bases from V and 1 from J, leaving 12 bases between them. CDR3 sequence (DNA): TGTGCCAGCAGAGGGGAGGGACCGAACACTGAAGCTTTCTTT. Encoded protein: CASRGEGPNTEAFF.

V and J are TRBV7-6 and TRBJ2-1; TRBD1 aligns across 7 bases. CDR1 is SGHVS, CDR2 FNYEAQ, per germline. The CDR3 extends over 15 amino acids. V shed 5 bases, J shed 5 bases, and the junction held 9 bases outside the gene matches. In nucleotides, the CDR3 is TGTGCCAGCAGCGTACGGGACAGTTCCCACAATGAGCAGTTCTTC. Amino acid sequence: CASSVRDSSHNEQFF.